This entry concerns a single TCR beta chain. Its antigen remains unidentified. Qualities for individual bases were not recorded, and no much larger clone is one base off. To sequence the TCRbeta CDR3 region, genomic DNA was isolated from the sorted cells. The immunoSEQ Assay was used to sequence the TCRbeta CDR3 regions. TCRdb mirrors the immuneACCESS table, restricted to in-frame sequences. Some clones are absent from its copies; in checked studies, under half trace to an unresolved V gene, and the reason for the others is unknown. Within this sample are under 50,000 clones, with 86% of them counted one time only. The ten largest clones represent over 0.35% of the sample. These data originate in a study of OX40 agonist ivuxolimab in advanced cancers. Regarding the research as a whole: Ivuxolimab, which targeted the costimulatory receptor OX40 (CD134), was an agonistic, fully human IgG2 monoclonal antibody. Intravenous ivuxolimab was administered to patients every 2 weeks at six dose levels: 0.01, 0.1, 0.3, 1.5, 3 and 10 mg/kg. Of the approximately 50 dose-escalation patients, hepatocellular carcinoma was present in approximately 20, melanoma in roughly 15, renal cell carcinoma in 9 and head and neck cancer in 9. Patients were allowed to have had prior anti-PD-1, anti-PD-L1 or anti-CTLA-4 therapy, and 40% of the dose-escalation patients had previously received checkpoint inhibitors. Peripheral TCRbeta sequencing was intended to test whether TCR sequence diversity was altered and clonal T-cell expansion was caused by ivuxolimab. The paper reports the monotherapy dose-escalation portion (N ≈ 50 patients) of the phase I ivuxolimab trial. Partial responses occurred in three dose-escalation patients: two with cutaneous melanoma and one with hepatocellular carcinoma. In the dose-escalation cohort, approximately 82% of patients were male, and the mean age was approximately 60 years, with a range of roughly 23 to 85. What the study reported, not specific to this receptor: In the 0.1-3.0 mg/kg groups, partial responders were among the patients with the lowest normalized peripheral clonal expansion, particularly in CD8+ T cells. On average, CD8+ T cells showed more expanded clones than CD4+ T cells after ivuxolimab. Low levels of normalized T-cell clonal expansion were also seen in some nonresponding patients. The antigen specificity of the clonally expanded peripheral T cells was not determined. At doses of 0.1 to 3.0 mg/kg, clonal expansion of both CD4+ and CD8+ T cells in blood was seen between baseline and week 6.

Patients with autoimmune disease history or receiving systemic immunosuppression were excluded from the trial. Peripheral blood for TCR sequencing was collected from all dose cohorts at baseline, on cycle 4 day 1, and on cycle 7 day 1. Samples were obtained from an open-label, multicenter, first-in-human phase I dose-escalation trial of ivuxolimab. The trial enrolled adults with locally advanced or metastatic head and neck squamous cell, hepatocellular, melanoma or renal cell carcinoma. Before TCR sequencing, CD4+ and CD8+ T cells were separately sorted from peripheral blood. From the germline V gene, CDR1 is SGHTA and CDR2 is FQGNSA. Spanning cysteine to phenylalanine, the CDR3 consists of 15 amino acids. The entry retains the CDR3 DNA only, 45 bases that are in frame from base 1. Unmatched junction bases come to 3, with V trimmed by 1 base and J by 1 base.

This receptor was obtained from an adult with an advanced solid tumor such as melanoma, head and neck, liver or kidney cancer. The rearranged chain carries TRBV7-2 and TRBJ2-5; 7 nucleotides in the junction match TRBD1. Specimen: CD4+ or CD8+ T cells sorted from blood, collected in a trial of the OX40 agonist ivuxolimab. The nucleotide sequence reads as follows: TGTGCCAGCAGCTTAGTCGGACAGGTCCAAGAGACCCAGTACTTC. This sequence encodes CASSLVGQVQETQYF.